The clone carrying this T cell receptor beta chain has at least ten counts. Antigen specificity is unknown. This sample stems from a study of T cells in Graves' hyperthyroidism and ophthalmopathy. Study-level results: It was a median roughly six months before onset that the model predicted ophthalmopathy.

This CDR3 region has 15 residues. Germline V lookup: CDR1 SGHRS, CDR2 YFSETQ. Losses at the gene ends were 0 bases for V and 5 bases for J; bases not matched to a gene: 3. Among the patients, aged 18 to 65, hyperthyroidism was newly diagnosed and had lasted under 2 months. Exclusion followed for patients with uncontrolled infection, other autoimmune disease, pregnancy or lactation. Extraction of PBMCs used roughly 9.6 ml of fresh peripheral blood. Regions amplified from RNA transcripts were the TCR beta CDR3 regions. First-round RT-PCR of the TCR CDR3 relied on the HTBI primer set. TCRdb analysed the multiplex PCR reads with MiXCR anew, one entry per CDR3 protein. The sample contains 250,000 to 300,000 distinct CDR3 sequences, 13% to 15% of which appear only once.

The sample comprised blood. The V gene is TRBV5-1, the J gene TRBJ2-2; 8 bases line up with TRBD1. This receptor was taken from a woman aged 50 to 65 with Graves' hyperthyroidism that later progressed to Graves' ophthalmopathy. The CDR3 DNA is TGCGCCAGCAGCTTGGGGACAGGGCGGACCGGGGAGCTGTTTTTT. It is translated as CASSLGTGRTGELFF.